This T cell receptor beta chain was recorded in a study of T cell responses to AZD1222 COVID-19 vaccine. Some clones are missing from TCRdb's copy, which holds only in-frame ones; the method was immunoSEQ multiplex PCR. This table holds some 150,000 clones, approximately 90% found once. Specimen: peripheral blood, collected on day 0 of AZD1222 vaccination. The sequence was collected from an adult in good health.

CDR3 sequence reads: CASSLGTGFSPLHF. The CDR3 region has the DNA TGTGCCAGCAGCTTAGGGACAGGTTTTTCACCCCTCCACTTT. This chain links TRBV7-9 with TRBJ1-6; 7 bases align to TRBD1. V was clipped by 1 base and J by 9 bases; unmatched bases: 3. The germline V gene encodes CDR1 SEHNR and CDR2 FQNEAQ (reference sequence). The CDR3 contains 14 residues.